The rows below give T cell receptor beta chains drawn from one sample of a study of response to subunit inactivated influenza vaccine. TCRdb recomputed calls from the RT-PCR reads with MiXCR, one row per CDR3 protein. Here the sample spans 650,000 to 800,000 distinct CDR3 sequences, around 14% being singletons. The sequences come from PBMCs from blood, collected roughly 15 days before vaccination. These TCRs come from a man aged 45-60 years who received an inactivated influenza vaccine. Both conserved end residues are part of each CDR3. A D gene is named only where the DNA matches it firmly. The size field is filled for only some rows; it gives once, few, many or a size class.

>TRBV5-1|few|-|TRBJ1-2
CASSLTPDGYGYTF
TGCGCCAGCAGCTTGACGCCGGACGGCTATGGCTACACCTTC
>TRBV6-5|few|-|TRBJ2-2
CASSYTTNTGELFF
TGTGCCAGCAGTTACACGACGAACACCGGGGAGCTGTTTTTT
>TRBV5-1|few|TRBD1|TRBJ2-7
CASIRTGSYEQYF
TGCGCCAGCATCAGGACAGGGTCCTACGAGCAGTACTTC
>TRBV5-1|few|-|TRBJ2-1
CASSPGLFNEQFF
TGCGCCAGCAGCCCGGGACTGTTCAATGAGCAGTTCTTC
>TRBV27|-|TRBD1|TRBJ1-2
CASSKGQGYWNYGYTF
TGTGCCAGCAGTAAAGGACAGGGGTATTGGAACTATGGCTACACCTTC
>TRBV3-1|-|-|TRBJ2-5
CASSLSGSEETQYF
TGTGCCAGCAGCCTCTCCGGGAGTGAAGAGACCCAGTACTTC
>TRBV3-1|few|-|TRBJ1-1
CASSPGRWTEAFF
TGTGCCAGCAGCCCTGGGCGTTGGACTGAAGCTTTCTTT
>TRBV12-3/TRBV12-4|-|-|TRBJ2-7
CATQKGVSYEQYF
TGTGCTACCCAGAAGGGGGTATCCTACGAGCAGTACTTC
>TRBV30|few|TRBD2|TRBJ2-1
CASGTDSYNEQFF
TGTGCCAGCGGGACGGACTCCTACAATGAGCAGTTCTTC
>TRBV29-1|few|-|TRBJ2-7
CSVRGTALLGFYEQYF
TGCAGCGTGCGGGGGACAGCCCTATTGGGGTTCTACGAGCAGTACTTC
>TRBV12-3/TRBV12-4|few|TRBD1|TRBJ1-5
CASSSGGQLNQPQHF
TGTGCCAGCAGTTCAGGGGGACAGCTCAATCAGCCCCAGCATTTT
>TRBV20-1|-|-|TRBJ2-3
CSAGAGGDITDTQYF
TGCAGTGCTGGGGCTGGGGGGGACATCACAGATACGCAGTATTTT
>TRBV20-1|few|TRBD1|TRBJ2-1
CSARRPPQGNEQFF
TGCAGTGCTAGAAGGCCCCCACAGGGGAATGAGCAGTTCTTC
>TRBV20-1|-|-|TRBJ2-5
CSAKPPLGSQETQYF
TGCAGTGCCAAACCGCCCCTCGGATCCCAAGAGACCCAGTACTTC
>TRBV20-1|-|-|TRBJ2-5
CSAPATAQETQYF
TGCAGTGCCCCCGCGACGGCCCAAGAGACCCAGTACTTC
>TRBV7-9|-|-|TRBJ2-2
CASSPRSYTRELFF
TGTGCCAGCAGCCCCCGCAGTTACACCCGGGAGCTGTTTTTT
>TRBV9|few|-|TRBJ2-1
CASSPAKATPDEQFF
TGTGCCAGCAGCCCCGCCAAGGCAACTCCCGATGAGCAGTTCTTC
>TRBV7-2|-|-|TRBJ2-1
CASSLGGYVEQFF
TGTGCCAGCAGCTTAGGGGGGTACGTTGAGCAGTTCTTC
>TRBV20-1|-|-|TRBJ2-5
CSANPYGGRETQYF
TGCAGTGCTAACCCCTACGGGGGGCGAGAGACCCAGTACTTC
>TRBV12-3/TRBV12-4|many|-|TRBJ2-1
CASSSTHEQFF
TGTGCCAGCAGTTCGACACATGAGCAGTTCTTC
>TRBV11-2|few|-|TRBJ1-2
CASSLDTSQPYGYTF
TGTGCCAGCAGCTTAGATACGTCGCAGCCGTATGGCTACACCTTC
>TRBV4-1|-|-|TRBJ2-7
CASSQVRVTGLPSYEQYF
TGCGCCAGCAGCCAAGTAAGAGTAACAGGACTCCCCTCCTACGAGCAGTACTTC
>TRBV18|few|-|TRBJ2-7
CASSPVQKDEQYF
TGTGCCAGCTCACCGGTCCAGAAGGACGAGCAGTACTTC
>TRBV7-2|few|-|TRBJ2-7
CASSLRDLREQYF
TGTGCCAGCAGCCTCCGGGACCTACGCGAGCAGTACTTC
>TRBV20-1|few|-|TRBJ2-1
CSALHPSRENEQFF
TGCAGTGCCCTCCACCCCTCTAGGGAGAATGAGCAGTTCTTC
>TRBV10-3|-|-|TRBJ1-2
CAISESTQGYGYTF
TGTGCCATCAGTGAGTCGACACAGGGCTATGGCTACACCTTC
>TRBV5-1|many|-|TRBJ2-7
CASSSTGGQNEQYF
TGCGCCAGCAGTTCGACCGGGGGGCAAAACGAGCAGTACTTC
>TRBV15|-|TRBD2|TRBJ2-1
CATSTLKAGGYNEQFF
TGTGCCACCAGCACCTTAAAAGCGGGGGGTTACAATGAGCAGTTCTTC
>TRBV12-3/TRBV12-4|many|-|TRBJ1-5
CASSLGESQPQHF
TGTGCCAGCAGTTTAGGGGAGAGTCAGCCCCAGCATTTT
>TRBV15|-|-|TRBJ2-2
CAIRGSGELFF
TGTGCCATTAGGGGGTCCGGGGAGCTGTTTTTT
>TRBV11-2|-|-|TRBJ2-7
CASSSLGGATYEQYF
TGTGCCAGCAGCTCCCTCGGGGGCGCAACCTACGAGCAGTACTTC
>TRBV5-1|many|-|TRBJ2-2
CASSLASGTGELFF
TGCGCCAGCAGCTTGGCCTCCGGCACCGGGGAGCTGTTTTTT
>TRBV2|few|-|TRBJ1-3
CASSEAGRAGNTIYF
TGTGCCAGCAGTGAAGCTGGGAGGGCTGGAAACACCATATATTTT
>TRBV27|-|-|TRBJ2-7
CASRNFYEQYF
TGTGCCAGCAGGAACTTCTACGAGCAGTACTTC
>TRBV24-1|-|-|TRBJ2-2
CATSDPPTGPVNTGELFF
TGTGCCACCAGTGATCCCCCTACCGGGCCCGTGAACACCGGGGAGCTGTTTTTT
>TRBV7-9|-|-|TRBJ2-1
CASSLRIVSSYNEQFF
TGTGCCAGCAGCTTAAGGATCGTGAGCTCCTACAATGAGCAGTTCTTC
>TRBV20-1|-|-|TRBJ2-5
CSVQGRGGETQYF
TGCAGTGTTCAGGGCAGGGGCGGAGAGACCCAGTACTTC
>TRBV4-3|-|TRBD2|TRBJ2-1
CASSHWGLAGINNEQFF
TGCGCCAGCAGCCATTGGGGACTAGCGGGAATTAATAATGAGCAGTTCTTC
>TRBV12-3/TRBV12-4|many|TRBD1|TRBJ1-3
CASSTGTGFGNTIYF
TGTGCCAGCAGTACCGGGACAGGGTTTGGAAACACCATATATTTT
>TRBV12-3/TRBV12-4|-|TRBD2|TRBJ2-3
CASGKAGVLYTQYF
TGTGCCAGCGGAAAAGCGGGGGTCCTATATACGCAGTATTTT
>TRBV2|-|TRBD2|TRBJ2-5
CASSGGAGGGETQYF
TGTGCCAGCAGTGGAGGAGCGGGGGGAGGAGAGACCCAGTACTTC
>TRBV30|few|-|TRBJ2-6
CAWSVGGANVLTF
TGTGCCTGGAGTGTTGGTGGGGCCAACGTCCTGACTTTC
>TRBV20-1|-|TRBD1|TRBJ2-7
CSAIKWGGTGVYEQYF
TGCAGTGCTATAAAATGGGGCGGGACAGGGGTCTACGAGCAGTACTTC
>TRBV6-2/TRBV6-3|few|-|TRBJ2-7
CASSYIPGWGEQYF
TGTGCCAGCAGTTACATCCCCGGTTGGGGGGAGCAGTACTTC
>TRBV5-7|once|TRBD1|TRBJ2-1
CASSLLDRGVSNEQFF
TGTGCCAGCAGCTTGTTGGACAGGGGGGTCTCCAATGAGCAGTTCTTC
>TRBV6-2/TRBV6-3|-|-|TRBJ2-1
CASSIAVSYNEQFF
TGTGCCAGCAGTATAGCGGTCTCCTACAATGAGCAGTTCTTC
>TRBV10-3|many|TRBD1|TRBJ2-7
CAISGGTEEQYF
TGTGCCATCAGTGGAGGGACAGAAGAGCAGTACTTC
>TRBV20-1|-|TRBD1|TRBJ1-2
CSARRGQANYGYTF
TGCAGTGCTAGGAGGGGACAGGCGAATTATGGCTACACCTTC
>TRBV7-2|-|-|TRBJ1-2
CASSSNRDPDNYGYTF
TGTGCCAGCAGCTCCAACAGGGACCCCGATAACTATGGCTACACCTTC
>TRBV28|-|TRBD2|TRBJ2-3
CASPPRGVAGTDTQYF
TGTGCCAGCCCCCCCCGGGGAGTAGCGGGAACGGATACGCAGTATTTT
>TRBV24-1|once|-|TRBJ2-1
CATSDLQGYEQLF
TGTGCCACCAGTGATTTACAAGGATATGAGCAGCTCTTC
>TRBV6-5|-|-|TRBJ2-5
CASSLSGSSEKTQYF
TGTGCCAGCAGTTTATCAGGGTCCTCGGAAAAGACCCAGTACTTC
>TRBV20-1|many|-|TRBJ2-3
CSARPGASTDTQYF
TGCAGTGCTAGACCAGGGGCAAGCACAGATACGCAGTATTTT
>TRBV14|many|-|TRBJ2-7
CASSQTGVPPYEQYF
TGTGCCAGCAGCCAAACGGGGGTACCCCCCTACGAGCAGTACTTC
>TRBV25-1|few|-|TRBJ1-5
CASSDREFQPQHF
TGTGCCAGCAGTGACAGGGAATTCCAGCCCCAGCATTTT
>TRBV9|few|-|TRBJ2-5
CASNRDTGETQYF
TGTGCCAGCAACAGGGACACCGGGGAGACCCAGTACTTC
>TRBV7-8|few|TRBD2|TRBJ2-1
CASTIGTTSYNEQFF
TGTGCCAGCACGATCGGGACTACCTCCTACAATGAGCAGTTCTTC